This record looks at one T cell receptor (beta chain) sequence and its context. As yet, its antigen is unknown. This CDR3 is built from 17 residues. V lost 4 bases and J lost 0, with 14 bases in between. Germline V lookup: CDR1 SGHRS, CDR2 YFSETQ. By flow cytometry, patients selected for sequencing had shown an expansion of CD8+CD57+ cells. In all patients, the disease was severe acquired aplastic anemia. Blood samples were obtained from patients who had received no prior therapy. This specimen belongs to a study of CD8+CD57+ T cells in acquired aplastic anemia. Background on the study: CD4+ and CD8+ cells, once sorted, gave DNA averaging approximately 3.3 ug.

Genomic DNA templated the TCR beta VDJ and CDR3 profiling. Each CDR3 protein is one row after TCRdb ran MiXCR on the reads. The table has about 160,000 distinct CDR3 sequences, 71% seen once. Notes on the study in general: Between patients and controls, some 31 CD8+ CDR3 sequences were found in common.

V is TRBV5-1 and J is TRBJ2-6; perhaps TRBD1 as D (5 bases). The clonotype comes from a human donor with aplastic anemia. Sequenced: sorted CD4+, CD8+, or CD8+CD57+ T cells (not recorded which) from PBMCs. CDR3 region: CASSPGAPLSGANVLTF. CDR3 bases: TGCGCCAGCAGCCCTGGGGCACCGCTCTCTGGGGCCAACGTCCTGACTTTC. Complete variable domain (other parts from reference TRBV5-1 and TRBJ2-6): KAGVTQTPRYLIKTRGQQVTLSCSPISGHRSVSWYQQTPGQGLQFLFEYFSETQRNKGNFPGRFSGRQFSNSRSEMNVSTLELGDSALYLCASSPGAPLSGANVLTFGAGSRLTVL.